The 14 T cell receptor beta chains below all came from one sample that was sequenced in a study of cytomegalovirus exposure and HLA in healthy donors. The study ran its PCR with 60 Vbeta and 13 Jbeta primers. The protocol was immunoSEQ multiplex PCR, while the TCRdb copy is restricted to in-frame clones and leaves out a portion. The data contain some 150,000 clones, 75% to 85% of them singletons. The specimen sequenced was PBMCs. These receptors were taken from a female donor in good health and CMV-seropositive.

Only one count was recorded for this clone. The chain is built from TRBV6-6 and TRBJ1-2; 12 bases map to TRBD1. The CDR3 is 15 amino acids. The germline gives CDR1 MNHNY, CDR2 SVGAGI (reference sequence). The V gene end was trimmed by 6 bases and the J gene end by 8 bases; junction bases not matched to a gene: 10. DNA of the CDR3: TGTGCCAGCAGCAGCGGGACAGGGGGCCTATTGGGCTACACCTTC. Protein sequence: CASSSGTGGLLGYTF.

This chain joins TRBV2 and TRBJ2-1; weak D call: TRBD2 (6 bases). V dropped 7 bases and J dropped 8 bases, with 24 bases sitting between them. Germline V gives CDR1 SNHLY, CDR2 FYNNEI. The CDR3 is 16 residues long. The CDR3 bases are TGTGCCAGCATGGAGACTAGTTCTCTTGCTATTGATGAGCAGTTCTTC. This sequence encodes CASMETSSLAIDEQFF. Combining the CDR3 with reference TRBV2 and TRBJ2-1 gives the whole variable domain EPEVTQTPSHQVTQMGQEVILRCVPISNHLYFYWYRQILGQKVEFLVSFYNNEISEKSEIFDDQFSVERPDGSNFTLKIRSTKLEDSAMYFCASMETSSLAIDEQFFGPGTRLTVL.

V is TRBV2 and J is TRBJ1-1; a weak D match, TRBD1 (5 bases). In germline, CDR1 is SNHLY, CDR2 FYNNEI. The CDR3 loop spans 13 amino acids. Trimming shortened V by 8 bases and J by 5 bases, and 15 bases separated the two germline ends. This chain's CDR3 is CASGGLGGTEAFF. As DNA, the CDR3 is TGTGCCAGCGGGGGACTTGGGGGAACTGAAGCTTTCTTT.

The V and J genes are TRBV6-5 and TRBJ1-2, with TRBD1 as a possible D gene (5 bases). The CDR3 loop spans 16 amino acids. Germline loops: CDR1 MNHEY, CDR2 SVGAGI. V was clipped by 1 base and J by 4 bases, with 16 bases between them. CDR3 DNA: TGTGCCAGCAGTTACTTACGGGGGACGTTTGGCTATGGCTACACCTTC. Its protein is CASSYLRGTFGYGYTF.

J is TRBJ2-7 and V is TRBV7-3; TRBD1 matches at 9 bases. Unmatched junction bases numbered 19, after V lost 9 bases and J lost 4 bases. This CDR3 spans 17 amino acids. In germline, CDR1 is SGHTA, CDR2 FQGTGA. The CDR3 sequence: CARAKDRGSRDLYEQYF. DNA for the CDR3: TGTGCCAGGGCGAAGGACAGGGGCTCGCGGGACCTTTACGAGCAGTACTTC.

This clone was seen only once. The rearrangement joins TRBV2 to TRBJ2-7, with TRBD2 identical over 9 bases. The CDR3 is 17 residues long. Germline assignment: CDR1 SNHLY and CDR2 FYNNEI. Trimming removed 4 bases from V and 2 bases from J; junction bases left unmatched: 12. The CDR3 nucleotides are TGTGCCAGCAGTGGGGCTAGCGGGGCTAGTACGCCCTACGAGCAGTACTTC. Translating it yields CASSGASGASTPYEQYF. Full variable domain (missing parts from reference TRBV2 and TRBJ2-7): EPEVTQTPSHQVTQMGQEVILRCVPISNHLYFYWYRQILGQKVEFLVSFYNNEISEKSEIFDDQFSVERPDGSNFTLKIRSTKLEDSAMYFCASSGASGASTPYEQYFGPGTRLTVT.

This rearrangement joins TRBV4-1 to TRBJ2-6; 7 positions agree with TRBD2. The CDR3 has 16 residues. Germline CDR1 is MGHRA and CDR2 is YSYEKL. Trimming cost V 6 bases and J 0 bases; bases outside gene matches: 5. The CDR3 loop is CASRGGVLSGANVLTF. For the CDR3, the DNA is TGCGCCAGCAGGGGGGGGGTCCTCTCTGGGGCCAACGTCCTGACTTTC.

The chain uses TRBV6-5 and TRBJ2-7, with a possible D match to TRBD1 (6 bases). This CDR3 contains 13 residues. The ends were cut back, 6 bases at V and 8 bases at J, with 17 bases in the middle. From germline, CDR1 is MNHEY and CDR2 SVGAGI. CDR3 bases: TGTGCCAGCAGGGGTGGGGGACACATCAAGCAGTACTTC. Its translation is CASRGGGHIKQYF.

The chain links TRBV5-1 to TRBJ2-1; D may be TRBD2 (5 bases). V dropped 0 bases and J dropped 2 bases, with 9 bases sitting between them. The CDR3 length is 15 residues. The V gene's germline CDR1 is SGHRS and CDR2 YFSETQ. The CDR3 loop reads CASSLEAGTYNEQFF. The CDR3 DNA reads TGCGCCAGCAGCTTGGAAGCCGGGACCTACAATGAGCAGTTCTTC.

V and J are TRBV5-4 and TRBJ1-2, with 7 bases identical to TRBD1. In germline, CDR1 is SGHNT, CDR2 YYREEE (reference sequence). V gave up 4 bases and J gave up 7 bases; unmatched junction bases: 10. This CDR3 comprises 14 residues. In DNA form, the CDR3 reads TGTGCCAGCAGCCCGGGACAGCCCGGCGGTGGCTACACCTTC. Protein: CASSPGQPGGGYTF.

This clone was counted a few times. V gene TRBV7-9 combines with J gene TRBJ1-1; 10 bases agree with TRBD1. CDR1 is SEHNR, CDR2 FQNEAQ, per germline (reference sequence). With V trimmed by 5 bases and J by 3 bases, 3 bases remained unmatched. The CDR3 is 14 residues long. CDR3 in amino acids: CASSEDRGDTEAFF. The DNA of the CDR3 is TGTGCCAGCAGCGAGGACAGGGGGGACACTGAAGCTTTCTTT.

This chain links TRBV29-1 with TRBJ2-1; D might be TRBD1 (5 bases). This CDR3 has 13 residues. V lost 5 bases and J 6 bases, leaving 14 bases between the germline ends. Germline loops: CDR1 SQVTM, CDR2 ANQGSEA. CDR3 loop: CSVREGVGNEQFF. The CDR3 nucleotides read TGCAGCGTTCGAGAAGGGGTGGGCAATGAGCAGTTCTTC.

J is TRBJ2-1 and V is TRBV5-1; perhaps TRBD2 as D (6 bases). The ends were cut back, 4 bases at V and 0 bases at J, with 14 bases in the middle. CDR3 length: 16 amino acids. Germline CDR1 SGHRS, CDR2 YFSETQ. The CDR3 coding sequence is TGCGCCAGCAGCCCGGGCCGGGACTTCTCCTACAATGAGCAGTTCTTC. Amino acid sequence: CASSPGRDFSYNEQFF.

This clone showed up just once. The rearrangement joins TRBV19 to TRBJ1-5; 10 bases are a match to TRBD1. This CDR3 region has 16 residues. CDR1 and CDR2 (germline): LNHDA, SQIVND (reference sequence). The trim removed 4 bases at V and 6 bases at J, leaving 9 bases unmatched. The CDR3 nucleotides read TGTGCCAGTAGTAGTACCGGGACAGGGGAGTCTCAGCCCCAGCATTTT. Protein: CASSSTGTGESQPQHF.